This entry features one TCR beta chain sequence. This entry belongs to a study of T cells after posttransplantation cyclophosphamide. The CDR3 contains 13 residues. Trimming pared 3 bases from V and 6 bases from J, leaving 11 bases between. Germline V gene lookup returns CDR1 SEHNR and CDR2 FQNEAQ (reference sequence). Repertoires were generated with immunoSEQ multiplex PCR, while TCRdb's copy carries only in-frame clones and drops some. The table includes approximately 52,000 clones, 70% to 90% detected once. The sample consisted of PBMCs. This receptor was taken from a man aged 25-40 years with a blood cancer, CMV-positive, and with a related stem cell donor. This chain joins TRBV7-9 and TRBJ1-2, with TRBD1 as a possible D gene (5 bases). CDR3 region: CASSFGAGDGYTF. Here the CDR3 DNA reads TGTGCCAGCAGCTTCGGGGCGGGGGATGGCTACACCTTC.